This T cell receptor beta chain was retrieved from a study of T cells in Graves' hyperthyroidism and ophthalmopathy. Those patients with uncontrolled infection, other autoimmune disease, pregnancy or lactation were excluded. The investigators amplified TCR beta CDR3 regions from RNA transcripts. The study used the HTBI primer set for a first-round RT-PCR of the TCR CDR3. From the multiplex PCR reads, TCRdb called clonotypes with MiXCR, one entry per CDR3 protein. The table shows a few hundred thousand distinct CDR3 sequences, with around 42% occurring only once. As for this clonotype: Its target is unknown.

Findings of the study overall: In the blood, most expanded thyroid clonotypes above 0.001 appeared as well. Median prediction lead before ophthalmopathy onset was about 6.7 months with the model.

Germline lookup yields CDR1 SQVTM and CDR2 ANQGSEA. V was shortened by 0 bases and J by 10 bases, with 18 bases between the two germline ends. The CDR3 spans 14 residues. This rearrangement joins TRBV29-1 to TRBJ1-1, with D perhaps matching TRBD1 (5 bases). The sequence derives from an adult woman with Graves' disease, either hyperthyroidism or ophthalmopathy (not recorded which). The sequenced sample was peripheral blood or thyroid tissue (not recorded which). CDR3 DNA sequence: TGCAGCGTTGAAGATCAGGGCGATTTGGCGGGAGCTTTCTTT. Translating it yields CSVEDQGDLAGAFF.